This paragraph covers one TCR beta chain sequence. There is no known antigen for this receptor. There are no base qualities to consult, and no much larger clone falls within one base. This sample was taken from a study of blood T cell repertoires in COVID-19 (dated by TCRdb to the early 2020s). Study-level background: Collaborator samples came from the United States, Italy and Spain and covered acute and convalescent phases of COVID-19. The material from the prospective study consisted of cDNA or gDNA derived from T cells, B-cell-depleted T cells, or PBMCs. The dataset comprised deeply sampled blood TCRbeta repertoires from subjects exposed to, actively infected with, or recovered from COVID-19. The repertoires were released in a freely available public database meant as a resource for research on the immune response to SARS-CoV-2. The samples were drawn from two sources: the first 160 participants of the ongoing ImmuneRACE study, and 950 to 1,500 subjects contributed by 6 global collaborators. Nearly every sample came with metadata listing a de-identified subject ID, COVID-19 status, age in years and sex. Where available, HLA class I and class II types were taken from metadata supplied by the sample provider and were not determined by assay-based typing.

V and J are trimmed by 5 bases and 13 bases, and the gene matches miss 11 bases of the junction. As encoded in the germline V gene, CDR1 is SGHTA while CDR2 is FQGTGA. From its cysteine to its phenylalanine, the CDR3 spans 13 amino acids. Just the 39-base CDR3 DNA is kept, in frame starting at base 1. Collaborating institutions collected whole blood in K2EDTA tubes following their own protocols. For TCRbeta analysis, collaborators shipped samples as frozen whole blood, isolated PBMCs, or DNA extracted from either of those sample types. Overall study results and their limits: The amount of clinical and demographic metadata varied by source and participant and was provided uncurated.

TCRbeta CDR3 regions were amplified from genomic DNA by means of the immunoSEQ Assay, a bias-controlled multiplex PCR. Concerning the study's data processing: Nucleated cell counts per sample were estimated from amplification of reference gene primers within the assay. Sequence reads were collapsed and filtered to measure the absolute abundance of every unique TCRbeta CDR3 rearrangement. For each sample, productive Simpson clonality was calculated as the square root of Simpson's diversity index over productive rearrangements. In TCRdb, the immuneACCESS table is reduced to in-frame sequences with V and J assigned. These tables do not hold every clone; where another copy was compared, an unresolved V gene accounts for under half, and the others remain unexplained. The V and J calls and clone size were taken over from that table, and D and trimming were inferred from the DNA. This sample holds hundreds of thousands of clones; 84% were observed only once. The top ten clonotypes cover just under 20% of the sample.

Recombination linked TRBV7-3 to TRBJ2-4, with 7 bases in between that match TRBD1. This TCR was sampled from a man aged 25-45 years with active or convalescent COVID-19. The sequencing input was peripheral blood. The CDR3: CASSPDPGQKQYF. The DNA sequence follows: TGTGCCAGCAGCCCAGACCCGGGACAGAAACAGTACTTC. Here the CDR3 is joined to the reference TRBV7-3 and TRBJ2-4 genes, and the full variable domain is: GAGVSQTPSNKVTEKGKYVELRCDPISGHTALYWYRQSLGQGPEFLIYFQGTGAADDSGLPNDRFFAVRPEGSVSTLKIQRTERGDSAVYLCASSPDPGQKQYFGAGTRLSVL.